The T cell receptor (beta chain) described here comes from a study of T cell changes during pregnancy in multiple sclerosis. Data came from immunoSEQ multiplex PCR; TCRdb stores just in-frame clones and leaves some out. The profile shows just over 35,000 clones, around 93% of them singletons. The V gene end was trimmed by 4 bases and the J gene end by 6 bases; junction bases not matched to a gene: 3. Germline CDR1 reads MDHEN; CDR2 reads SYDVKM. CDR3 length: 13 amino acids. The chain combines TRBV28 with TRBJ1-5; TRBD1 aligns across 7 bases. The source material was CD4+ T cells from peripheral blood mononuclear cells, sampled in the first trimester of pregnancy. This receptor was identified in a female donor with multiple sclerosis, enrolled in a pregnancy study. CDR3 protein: CASSYRGGQPQHF. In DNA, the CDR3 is TGTGCCAGCAGTTACAGGGGAGGTCAGCCCCAGCATTTT.